This T cell receptor beta chain was documented in a study of shared clonotypes between healthy human individuals (dated by TCRdb to 2019 to 2021). Looking at the study overall: A few men and two women, aged 18 to 49 years, made up the cohort. For each donor, CD4 naive and CD4 memory were each given three plates, CD8 naive was given two plates, and CD8 memory was given one plate. To estimate repertoire size and how much clonotype sharing occurs between individuals, the study deeply sequenced the blood TCR repertoires of roughly 5 healthy adults. Different laboratories and diverse techniques were used to prepare libraries and sequence TCR repertoires, to increase sequencing depth and limit assay-specific biases. Between about 0.94 and 8.9 billion PBMCs per donor were obtained by leukapheresis.

Study-wide findings and limitations: Estimated clonotype richness was generally larger for naive than for memory subsets. Because the study included a small number of donors, the genetic and exposure-history diversity represented was limited. Only blood was sampled, and tissue TCR repertoires likely differ from those in blood. Incomplete sequencing was indicated by rarefaction of sorted-subset datasets, despite the large sequencing depth. Around 5% of naive CD4, 3% to 4% of naive CD8, 2% to 2.5% of memory CD4, and around 0.4% of memory CD8 clonotypes were shared across several donors. Pairwise subsampling led to the expectation that sequencing depth would affect the degree of clonotype sharing among donors. Compared with non-shared clonotypes, the clonotypes found in all four sorted-subset donors had higher generation probabilities.

Healthy HIV-negative adults with no recently reported acute infections or vaccinations were included as donors. Every donor was a Caucasian adult living in Nashville, Tennessee, USA. CD4+ T cells were enriched through magnetic negative selection, after which naive cells were positively selected on CD45RA and the remaining negative fraction served as the memory subset. After blood collection by leukapheresis, PBMCs were isolated using Ficoll-Histopaque density gradient centrifugation and then cryopreserved in the vapor phase of liquid nitrogen. Analytical flow cytometry was used to check the purity and quantity of each magnetically sorted T cell population. Genomic DNA was isolated from each sorted fraction and quantified by UV absorbance on a Nanodrop 2000c. As encoded in the germline V gene, CDR1 is LGHNA while CDR2 is YSLEER. The CDR3 goes from the cysteine to the phenylalanine over 18 residues. Solely the CDR3 DNA is kept, with 54 bases framed from the first base. The V end gives up 0 bases and the J end 7 bases, leaving 13 bases in the junction not matched to a gene.

As regards this clone: Its binding antigen is unknown. Base-call qualities are not available, and no considerably larger clone is one nucleotide away.

TCR CDR3 regions were amplified from genomic DNA by multiplex PCR using the deep immunoSEQ assay. Extracted genomic DNA from each cell subset was distributed evenly across all wells of several immunoSEQ 96-well plates, and each plate was treated as a replicate. For sorted subsets, each replicate PCR was loaded with approximately 190 ng genomic DNA, equivalent to 30,000 or so T cell genomes. Purified libraries were measured with a Qubit 3.0 fluorometer, size-checked on a Bioanalyzer 2100, and measured again with the KAPA Library Quantification kit. Every immunoSEQ 96-well plate was sequenced on a separate single-read 150-cycle Illumina NextSeq 550 flow cell. On the study's bioinformatics: Because only junctional sequences without quality scores were contained in the immunoSEQ output, filtering matching that applied to full-length reads could not be performed. To assign V/J genes and CDR3, sequences were annotated against IMGT germline references using PyIR, a Python wrapper for IgBLAST v1.9. Reads with weak V/J assignments (E-value above 1e-6), missing CDR3, stop codons, out-of-frame junctions, or ambiguous translated residues were removed. V3J clonotypes were defined by identical inferred V gene, J gene, and CDR3 amino acid sequence. Percentage overlap between repertoires was calculated by dividing the number of shared unique clonotypes by the size of the smaller repertoire. RTK rarefaction, the Chao1 estimator, and Recon v2.1 estimates of unobserved clonotypes were used to assess repertoire richness. OLGA was used to compute generation probabilities for all TCRbeta clonotypes that the gDNA method yielded from four donors. TCRdb's version of the immuneACCESS table is confined to in-frame rearrangements and falls short of the full clone set. An unresolved V gene accounts for under half of the shortfall where checked; the remainder is of unknown origin. V, J and clone size derive from that table, while D and trimming were established from the DNA sequence. The sample yields around 2.3 million clones; under 97% were counted once. The top ten hold approximately 0.13% of the sample.

The sequence was collected from a man between 18 and 29 years old in good health. Source material: naive CD4+ T cells sorted from blood. The label giving this sample's cell subset or site can be read as: CD45RA+ positively selected. Recombination connected TRBV4-3 to TRBJ2-1; the junction holds 9 bases that match TRBD2. In nucleotides, the sequence is TGCGCCAGCAGCCAAGAGGAATTAAGGCGGGAGGGCGTGAATGAGCAGTTCTTC. Translated, this is CASSQEELRREGVNEQFF.